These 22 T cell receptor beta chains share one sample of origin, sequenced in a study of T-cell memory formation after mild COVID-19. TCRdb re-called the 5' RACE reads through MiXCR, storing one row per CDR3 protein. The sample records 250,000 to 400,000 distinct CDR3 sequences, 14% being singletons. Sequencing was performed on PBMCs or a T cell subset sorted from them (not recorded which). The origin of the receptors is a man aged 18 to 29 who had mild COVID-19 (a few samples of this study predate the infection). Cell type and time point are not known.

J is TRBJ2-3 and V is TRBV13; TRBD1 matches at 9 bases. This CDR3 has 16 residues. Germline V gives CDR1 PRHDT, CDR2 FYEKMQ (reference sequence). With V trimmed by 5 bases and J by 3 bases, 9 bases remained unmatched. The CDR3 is CASSGYRGLGTDTQYF. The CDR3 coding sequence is TGTGCCAGCAGCGGCTACAGGGGGCTGGGGACAGATACGCAGTATTTT.

The CDR3 DNA reads as TGTGCCAGCAGTTTCAACGGTCCGTGGGAGACCCAGTACTTC. Translating gives CASSFNGPWETQYF. The chain links TRBV12-3 or TRBV12-4 to TRBJ2-5; D not resolved. The V gene lost 3 bases and the J gene lost 5 bases, with 13 bases spanning the gap. This CDR3 comprises 14 residues.

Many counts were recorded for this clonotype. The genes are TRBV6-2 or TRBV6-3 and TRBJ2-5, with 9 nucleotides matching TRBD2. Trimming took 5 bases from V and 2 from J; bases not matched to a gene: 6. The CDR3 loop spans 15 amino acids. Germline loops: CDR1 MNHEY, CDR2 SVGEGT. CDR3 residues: CASSRLAAKQETQYF. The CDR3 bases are TGTGCCAGCAGTCGACTAGCGGCGAAACAAGAGACCCAGTACTTC.

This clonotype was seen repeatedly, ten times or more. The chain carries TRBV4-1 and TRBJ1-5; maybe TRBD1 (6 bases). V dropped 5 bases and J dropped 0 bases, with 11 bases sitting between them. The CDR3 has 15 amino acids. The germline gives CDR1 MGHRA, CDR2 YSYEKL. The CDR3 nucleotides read TGCGCCAGCAGCGATAGACAGGTTAGCAATCAGCCCCAGCATTTT. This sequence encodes CASSDRQVSNQPQHF.

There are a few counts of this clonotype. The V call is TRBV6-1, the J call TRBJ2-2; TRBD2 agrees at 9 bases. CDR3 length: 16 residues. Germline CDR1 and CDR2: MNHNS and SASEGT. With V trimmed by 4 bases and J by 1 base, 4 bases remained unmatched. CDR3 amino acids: CASSGPAGGNTGELFF. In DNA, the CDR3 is TGTGCCAGCAGTGGCCCAGCGGGGGGGAACACCGGGGAGCTGTTTTTT.

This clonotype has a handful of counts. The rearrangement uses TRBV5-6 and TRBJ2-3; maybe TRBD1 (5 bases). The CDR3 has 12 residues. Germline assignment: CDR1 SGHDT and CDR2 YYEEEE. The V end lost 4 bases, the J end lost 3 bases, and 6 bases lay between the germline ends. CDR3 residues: CASSDRTDTQYF. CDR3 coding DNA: TGTGCCAGCAGCGACAGAACAGATACGCAGTATTTT.

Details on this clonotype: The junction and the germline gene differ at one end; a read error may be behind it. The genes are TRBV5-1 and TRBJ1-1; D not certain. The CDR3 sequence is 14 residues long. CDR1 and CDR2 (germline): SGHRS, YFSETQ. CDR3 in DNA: TGCCCCAGCAGCTTTTTTCTAATGAACACTGAAGCTTTCTTT. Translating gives CPSSFFLMNTEAFF.

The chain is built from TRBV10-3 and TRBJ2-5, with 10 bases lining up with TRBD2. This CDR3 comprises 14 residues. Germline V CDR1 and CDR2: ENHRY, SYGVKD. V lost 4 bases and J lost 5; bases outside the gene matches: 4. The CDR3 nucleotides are TGTGCCATCAGTGGAGCGGGGGGGCTGGAGACCCAGTACTTC. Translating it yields CAISGAGGLETQYF.

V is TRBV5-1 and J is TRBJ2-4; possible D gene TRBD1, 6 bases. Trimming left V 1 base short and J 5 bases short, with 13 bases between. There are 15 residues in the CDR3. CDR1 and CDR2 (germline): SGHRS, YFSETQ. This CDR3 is CASSLLSGVENIQYF. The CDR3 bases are TGCGCCAGCAGCTTGTTGTCAGGGGTGGAAAACATTCAGTACTTC.

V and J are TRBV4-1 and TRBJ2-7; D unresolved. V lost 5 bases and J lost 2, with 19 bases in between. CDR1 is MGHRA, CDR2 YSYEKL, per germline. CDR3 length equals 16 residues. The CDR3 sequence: CASSESSPTSAYEQYF. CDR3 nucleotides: TGCGCCAGCAGCGAATCTTCTCCTACCTCAGCCTACGAGCAGTACTTC.

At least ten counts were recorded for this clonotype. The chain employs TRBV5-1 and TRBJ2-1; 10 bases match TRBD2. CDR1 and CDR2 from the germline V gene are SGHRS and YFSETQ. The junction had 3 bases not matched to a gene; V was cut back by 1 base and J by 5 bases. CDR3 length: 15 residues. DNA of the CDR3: TGCGCCAGCAGCTTGAGCGGGGGGGCCGACAATGAGCAGTTCTTC. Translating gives CASSLSGGADNEQFF.

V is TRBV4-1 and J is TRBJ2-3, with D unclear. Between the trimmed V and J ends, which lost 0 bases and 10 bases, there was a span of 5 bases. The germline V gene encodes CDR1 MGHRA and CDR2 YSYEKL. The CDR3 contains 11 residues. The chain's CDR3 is CASSQDEAQYF. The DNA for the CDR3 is TGCGCCAGCAGCCAAGACGAGGCGCAGTATTTT.

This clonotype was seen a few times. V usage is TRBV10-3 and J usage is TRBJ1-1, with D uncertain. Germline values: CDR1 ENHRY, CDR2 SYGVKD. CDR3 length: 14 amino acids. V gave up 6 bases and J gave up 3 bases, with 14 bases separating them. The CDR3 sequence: CAIRFERWDTEAFF. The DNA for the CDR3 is TGTGCCATCAGGTTTGAGAGGTGGGACACTGAAGCTTTCTTT.

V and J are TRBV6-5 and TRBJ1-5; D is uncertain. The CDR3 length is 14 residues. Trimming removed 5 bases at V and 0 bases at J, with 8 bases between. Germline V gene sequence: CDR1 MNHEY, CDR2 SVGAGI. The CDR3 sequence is CASSRIHSNQPQHF. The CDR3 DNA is TGTGCCAGCAGTCGTATCCATAGCAATCAGCCCCAGCATTTT.

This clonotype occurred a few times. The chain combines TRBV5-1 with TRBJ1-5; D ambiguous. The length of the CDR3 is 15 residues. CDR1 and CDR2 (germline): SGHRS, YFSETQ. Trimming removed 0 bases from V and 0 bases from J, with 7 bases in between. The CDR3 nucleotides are TGCGCCAGCAGCTTGGGGGATAATAGCAATCAGCCCCAGCATTTT. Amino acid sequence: CASSLGDNSNQPQHF.

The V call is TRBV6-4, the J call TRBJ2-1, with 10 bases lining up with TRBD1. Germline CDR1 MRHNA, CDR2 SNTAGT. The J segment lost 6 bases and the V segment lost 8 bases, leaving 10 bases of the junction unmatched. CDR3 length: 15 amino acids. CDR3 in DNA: TGTGCCAGCCTTCTCTCCGGGACAGGGGCCAATGAGCAGTTCTTC. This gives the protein CASLLSGTGANEQFF.

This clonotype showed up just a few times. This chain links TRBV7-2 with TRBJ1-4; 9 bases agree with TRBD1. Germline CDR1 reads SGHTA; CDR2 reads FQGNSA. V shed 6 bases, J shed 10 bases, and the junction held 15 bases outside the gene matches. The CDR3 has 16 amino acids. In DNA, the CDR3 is TGTGCCAGCAGAGGCGGGACAGGGAGGAGCGAGGGAAAACTGTTTTTT. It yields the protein CASRGGTGRSEGKLFF.

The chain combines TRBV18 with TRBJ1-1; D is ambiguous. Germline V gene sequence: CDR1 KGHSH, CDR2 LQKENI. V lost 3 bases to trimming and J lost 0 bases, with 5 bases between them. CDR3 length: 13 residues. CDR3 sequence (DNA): TGTGCCAGCTCACCGAACATGAACACTGAAGCTTTCTTT. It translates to CASSPNMNTEAFF.

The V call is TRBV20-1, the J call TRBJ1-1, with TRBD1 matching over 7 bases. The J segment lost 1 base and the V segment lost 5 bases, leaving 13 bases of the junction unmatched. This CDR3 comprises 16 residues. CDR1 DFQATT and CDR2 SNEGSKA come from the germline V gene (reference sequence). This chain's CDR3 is CSAGGTAGSWNTEAFF. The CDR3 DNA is TGCAGTGCTGGGGGGACAGCGGGGTCCTGGAACACTGAAGCTTTCTTT.

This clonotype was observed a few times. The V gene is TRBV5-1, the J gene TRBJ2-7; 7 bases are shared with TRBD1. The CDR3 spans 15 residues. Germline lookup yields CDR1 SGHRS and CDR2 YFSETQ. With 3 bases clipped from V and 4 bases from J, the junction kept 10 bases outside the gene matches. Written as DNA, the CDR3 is TGCGCCAGCAGCTCACCTAACAGGGGTGGTTACGAGCAGTACTTC. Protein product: CASSSPNRGGYEQYF. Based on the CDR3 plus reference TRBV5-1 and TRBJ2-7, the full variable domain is KAGVTQTPRYLIKTRGQQVTLSCSPISGHRSVSWYQQTPGQGLQFLFEYFSETQRNKGNFPGRFSGRQFSNSRSEMNVSTLELGDSALYLCASSSPNRGGYEQYFGPGTRLTVT.

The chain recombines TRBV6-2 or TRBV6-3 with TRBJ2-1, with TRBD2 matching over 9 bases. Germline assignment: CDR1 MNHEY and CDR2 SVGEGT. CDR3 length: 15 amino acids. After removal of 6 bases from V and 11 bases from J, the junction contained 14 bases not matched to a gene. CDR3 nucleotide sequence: TGTGCCAGCAGCATTACTAGCGGGCCTGCCGAGAAGCAGTTCTTC. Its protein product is CASSITSGPAEKQFF.

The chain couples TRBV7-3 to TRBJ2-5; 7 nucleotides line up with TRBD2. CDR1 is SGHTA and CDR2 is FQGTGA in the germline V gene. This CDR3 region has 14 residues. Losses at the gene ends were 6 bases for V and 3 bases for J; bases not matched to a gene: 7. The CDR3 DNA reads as TGTGCCAGCAGGCGGTCTGCGGGGGAAGAGACCCAGTACTTC. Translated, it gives CASRRSAGEETQYF.